Each of the 20 T cell receptor beta chains below was sequenced from the same sample in a study of T-cell reconstitution after alpha-beta-depleted transplantation in children. The TCRbeta library was prepared with unique molecular identifiers. TCRdb called the PCR reads again in MiXCR, with one record for every CDR3 protein. In the table there are 400,000 to 500,000 distinct CDR3 sequences, roughly 10% of which are singletons. The material sequenced was PBMCs from the stem cell graft donor, taken from the stem cell graft. The receptors stem from a human donor who donated a stem cell graft to a child with acute myeloid leukemia.

The sample holds a few counts of this clonotype. The V and J genes are TRBV5-1 and TRBJ2-1; D is perhaps TRBD1 (6 bases). CDR3 length: 19 residues. Trimming cost V 0 bases and J 0 bases, with 19 bases left between them. Germline values: CDR1 SGHRS, CDR2 YFSETQ. In DNA form, the CDR3 reads TGCGCCAGCAGCTTGGTTGGCGCGTCAGGGGTAAGCTCCTACAATGAGCAGTTCTTC. Its translation is CASSLVGASGVSSYNEQFF.

V and J are TRBV6-1 and TRBJ2-3; D gene uncertain. This CDR3 is 15 amino acids long. Looked up from germline, CDR1 is MNHNS and CDR2 is SASEGT. V was clipped by 6 bases and J by 0 bases, with 13 bases between them. DNA for the CDR3: TGTGCCAGCAGCTCGGCCCCCGAGAGCACAGATACGCAGTATTTT. Residues: CASSSAPESTDTQYF.

V gene TRBV6-5 combines with J gene TRBJ2-3; no reliable D call. This CDR3 is 14 amino acids long. CDR1 and CDR2 (germline): MNHEY, SVGAGI. The germline V and J ends were trimmed by 2 bases and 4 bases, with 10 bases remaining between them. CDR3 loop: CASSYQGPPDTQYF. The CDR3, as DNA: TGTGCCAGCAGTTACCAAGGGCCCCCAGATACGCAGTATTTT.

V is TRBV20-1 and J is TRBJ2-7, with D perhaps TRBD2 (6 bases). V dropped 4 bases and J dropped 2 bases, with 15 bases sitting between them. CDR1 DFQATT and CDR2 SNEGSKA come from the germline V gene (reference sequence). The CDR3 is 14 amino acids. CDR3 in DNA: TGCAGTGCTACCAGCGCGCGGGGAGCCTACGAGCAGTACTTC. It is translated as CSATSARGAYEQYF.

This clonotype was seen many times. The gene calls are TRBV5-1 and TRBJ1-5; D may be TRBD1 (6 bases). The CDR3 consists of 14 residues. V shed 0 bases and J shed 7 bases, with 11 bases lying between them. CDR1 SGHRS and CDR2 YFSETQ come from the germline V gene. The CDR3 sequence is CASSLGGQGQPQHF. CDR3 nucleotide sequence: TGCGCCAGCAGCTTGGGGGGGCAAGGACAGCCCCAGCATTTT.

This clonotype was seen repeatedly, ten times or more. This chain joins TRBV5-1 and TRBJ1-5; D is possibly TRBD1 (6 bases). This CDR3 is 15 amino acids long. Germline lookup yields CDR1 SGHRS and CDR2 YFSETQ. The V end was cut by 4 bases, the J end by 3 bases, with 14 bases between. The CDR3 reads CASSPTTGSNQPQHF. CDR3 bases: TGCGCCAGCAGCCCGACGACAGGCTCCAATCAGCCCCAGCATTTT.

The V gene is TRBV7-2, the J gene TRBJ2-5, with 11 bases identical to TRBD2. J lost 4 bases, V lost 5 bases, and 9 bases had no gene match. Germline V gene sequence: CDR1 SGHTA, CDR2 FQGNSA. CDR3 length: 16 amino acids. CDR3 in amino acids: CASSQGAGTSGETQYF. Here the CDR3 DNA reads TGTGCCAGCAGCCAGGGGGCCGGGACTAGCGGAGAGACCCAGTACTTC. The full variable domain, completed using reference TRBV7-2 and TRBJ2-5, is GAGVSQSPSNKVTEKGKDVELRCDPISGHTALYWYRQSLGQGLEFLIYFQGNSAPDKSGLPSDRFSAERTGGSVSTLTIQRTQQEDSAVYLCASSQGAGTSGETQYFGPGTRLLVL.

This chain connects TRBV7-8 to TRBJ2-7, with 7 bases fitting TRBD2. With V trimmed by 2 bases and J by 4 bases, 8 bases remained unmatched. The CDR3 is 15 residues long. Per the germline V gene, CDR1 is SGHVS and CDR2 is FQNEAQ. CDR3 sequence reads: CASSLTWEGRYEQYF. DNA for the CDR3: TGTGCCAGCAGCTTAACGTGGGAGGGCCGGTACGAGCAGTACTTC.

The chain carries TRBV18 and TRBJ2-5; D is perhaps TRBD1 (5 bases). The CDR3 spans 13 residues. Looked up from germline, CDR1 is KGHSH and CDR2 is LQKENI. The ends were cut back, 2 bases at V and 4 bases at J, with 8 bases in the middle. CDR3 sequence reads: CASSPVGAETQYF. CDR3 nucleotides: TGTGCCAGCTCACCAGTAGGGGCAGAGACCCAGTACTTC.

This clonotype was observed at least ten times. CDR3 loop: CASSRLGTDTQYF. DNA of the CDR3: TGTGCCAGCAGCAGGCTGGGCACAGATACGCAGTATTTT. The rearrangement joins TRBV5-6 to TRBJ2-3; D is undetermined. With 4 bases removed from V and 1 base from J, the gap between germline ends came to 7 bases. CDR1 SGHDT and CDR2 YYEEEE come from the germline V gene. The CDR3 covers 13 residues.

This clonotype has a count of ten or more. The chain couples TRBV11-2 to TRBJ2-3; D gene ambiguous. CDR3 length: 14 residues. Trimming took off 1 base at V and 4 bases at J, with 9 bases between the two ends. Germline lookup yields CDR1 SGHAT and CDR2 FQNNGV. CDR3 region: CASSLVVSADTQYF. The CDR3 coding sequence is TGTGCCAGCAGCTTAGTAGTGAGCGCAGATACGCAGTATTTT.

This rearrangement joins TRBV2 to TRBJ2-1, with TRBD1 matching over 7 bases. This CDR3 comprises 14 residues. Trimming cost V 5 bases and J 7 bases; bases outside gene matches: 8. CDR1 is SNHLY, CDR2 FYNNEI, per germline. For the CDR3, the DNA is TGTGCCAGCAGTAGACAGGGTTGGGGTAATGAGCAGTTCTTC. It encodes CASSRQGWGNEQFF.

This clonotype was found many times. This chain links TRBV7-2 with TRBJ2-2; TRBD2 aligns across 9 bases. Germline V gene data show CDR1 as SGHTA and CDR2 as FQGNSA. The CDR3 runs to 14 residues. Trimming cost V 6 bases and J 5 bases; bases outside gene matches: 4. The CDR3 sequence: CASRRLAGTGELFF. CDR3 in DNA: TGTGCCAGCAGGCGGCTAGCGGGAACCGGGGAGCTGTTTTTT.

V and J are TRBV20-1 and TRBJ1-1; unclear D gene. Germline loops: CDR1 DFQATT, CDR2 SNEGSKA (reference sequence). This CDR3 region has 14 residues. V lost 3 bases to trimming and J lost 6 bases, with 17 bases between them. This CDR3 is CSASPGRLGAEAFF. The CDR3 DNA reads as TGCAGTGCTAGCCCCGGGAGGCTTGGAGCTGAAGCTTTCTTT.

This clonotype was detected many times. This chain uses TRBV5-1 with TRBJ1-5, with TRBD1 matching 7 bases. The junction had 5 bases not matched to a gene; V was cut back by 4 bases and J by 1 base. The CDR3 contains 15 residues. The germline V gene encodes CDR1 SGHRS and CDR2 YFSETQ. DNA of the CDR3: TGCGCCAGCAGCGATGGACAGGAGAGCAATCAGCCCCAGCATTTT. Translated: CASSDGQESNQPQHF.

In this sample, this clonotype turned up a few times. V gene TRBV6-1 combines with J gene TRBJ2-1; 7 bases match TRBD2. The CDR3 is made up of 18 amino acids. CDR1 MNHNS and CDR2 SASEGT come from the germline V gene. V lost 0 bases to trimming and J lost 3 bases; unmatched junction nucleotides: 11. CDR3: CASSEAAMYRGDYNEQFF. The CDR3 bases are TGTGCCAGCAGTGAAGCGGCGATGTACCGGGGGGACTACAATGAGCAGTTCTTC.

This clonotype has a handful of counts. The CDR3 nucleotides read TGTGCCAGCAGTTTATGGGGGCGGGATAGGGACTACGAGCAGTACTTC. It yields the protein CASSLWGRDRDYEQYF. The chain links TRBV12-3 or TRBV12-4 to TRBJ2-7; D assignment may be TRBD1 or TRBD2 (6 bases each). V lost 2 bases to trimming and J lost 3 bases, with 17 bases between them. This CDR3 has 16 amino acids.

This clonotype was seen ten or more times. The chain uses TRBV9 and TRBJ2-1, with D possibly matching TRBD1 (7 bases). CDR3 length: 15 amino acids. Trimming stripped 4 bases from V and 1 base from J, with 12 bases between. Germline CDR1 SGDLS, CDR2 YYNGEE. The CDR3 DNA sequence: TGTGCCAGCAGCCCAGGGGGGACTTCCTACAATGAGCAGTTCTTC. Translating it yields CASSPGGTSYNEQFF.

This clonotype was counted a few times. The chain recombines TRBV7-6 with TRBJ2-1; a possible D gene is TRBD2 (6 bases). Germline CDR1 SGHVS, CDR2 FNYEAQ. V lost 4 bases and J 7 bases, leaving 17 bases between the germline ends. There are 15 residues in the CDR3. The CDR3 region is CASSSASASTNEQFF. CDR3 nucleotides: TGTGCCAGCAGCTCGGCTAGCGCTTCTACAAATGAGCAGTTCTTC.

The chain has TRBV5-1 and TRBJ1-5; 10 bases match TRBD1. J lost 0 bases, V lost 2 bases, and 2 bases had no gene match. This CDR3 comprises 16 residues. Germline CDR1 is SGHRS and CDR2 is YFSETQ. CDR3 protein: CASSFGTGDSNQPQHF. The CDR3 DNA sequence: TGCGCCAGCAGCTTCGGGACAGGGGATAGCAATCAGCCCCAGCATTTT. Full variable domain (outside the CDR3, taken from reference TRBV5-1 and TRBJ1-5): KAGVTQTPRYLIKTRGQQVTLSCSPISGHRSVSWYQQTPGQGLQFLFEYFSETQRNKGNFPGRFSGRQFSNSRSEMNVSTLELGDSALYLCASSFGTGDSNQPQHFGDGTRLSIL.